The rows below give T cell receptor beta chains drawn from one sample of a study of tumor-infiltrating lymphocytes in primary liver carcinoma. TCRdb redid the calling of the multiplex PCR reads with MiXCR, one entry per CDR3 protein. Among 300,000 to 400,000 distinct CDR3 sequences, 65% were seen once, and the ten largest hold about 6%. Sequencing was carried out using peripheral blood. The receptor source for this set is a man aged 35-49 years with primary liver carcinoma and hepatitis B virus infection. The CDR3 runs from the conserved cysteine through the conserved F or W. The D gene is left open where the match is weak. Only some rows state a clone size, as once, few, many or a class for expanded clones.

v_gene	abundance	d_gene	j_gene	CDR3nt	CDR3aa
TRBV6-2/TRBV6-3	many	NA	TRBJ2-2	TGTGCCAGCAAAGGGCCGCTGAACACCGGGGAGCTGTTTTTT	CASKGPLNTGELFF
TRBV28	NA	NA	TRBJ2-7	TGTGCCATTACAGACAGGCTATTAAGCTCCTACGAGCAGTACTTC	CAITDRLLSSYEQYF
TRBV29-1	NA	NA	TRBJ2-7	TGCAGCGTTGAACTCTTAGGCCTACTCTACGAGCAGTACTTC	CSVELLGLLYEQYF
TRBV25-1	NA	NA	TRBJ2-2	TGTGCCAGCGGTCTCCAGAGAACCTCGAACACCGGGGAGCTGTTTTTT	CASGLQRTSNTGELFF
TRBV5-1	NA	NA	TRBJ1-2	TGCGCCGGCAGACGGGGGCTTATGGAGTATGGCTACACCTTC	CAGRRGLMEYGYTF
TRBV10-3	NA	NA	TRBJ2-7	TGTGCCATCAGTGGGCCGGGGAAGCACGAGCAGTACTTC	CAISGPGKHEQYF
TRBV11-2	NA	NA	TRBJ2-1	TGTGCCAGCTGCTTCAGTCCGGGCAATGATCAGTTCTTC	CASCFSPGNDQFF
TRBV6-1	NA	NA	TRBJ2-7	TGTGCCAGCAGTGAAGGGCAGTATCGGATCTACGAGCAGTACTTC	CASSEGQYRIYEQYF
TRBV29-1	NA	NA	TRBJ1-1	TGCAGCGTTGAAGGTCTTTGGAACGCTGAAGCTTTCTTC	CSVEGLWNAEAFF
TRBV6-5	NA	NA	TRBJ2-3	TGTGCCAGCAGTTACCGCTGGGGGGACGCAGATATGCAGTATTTT	CASSYRWGDADMQYF
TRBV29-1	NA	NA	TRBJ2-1	TGCAGCGTTAGTGGGGGCGGGAGTATCTACGATAAGCAGTTCTTC	CSVSGGGSIYDKQFF
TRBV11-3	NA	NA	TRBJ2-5	TGTGCCAGCAGCTTAAAAGGGCAGGAGGAGGCCCCACAAGAGACCCATTACTTC	CASSLKGQEEAPQETHYF
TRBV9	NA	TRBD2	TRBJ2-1	TGTGCCAGCAGCCTCCAGGGACTAGCCGACAATGAGCAGTTCTTC	CASSLQGLADNEQFF